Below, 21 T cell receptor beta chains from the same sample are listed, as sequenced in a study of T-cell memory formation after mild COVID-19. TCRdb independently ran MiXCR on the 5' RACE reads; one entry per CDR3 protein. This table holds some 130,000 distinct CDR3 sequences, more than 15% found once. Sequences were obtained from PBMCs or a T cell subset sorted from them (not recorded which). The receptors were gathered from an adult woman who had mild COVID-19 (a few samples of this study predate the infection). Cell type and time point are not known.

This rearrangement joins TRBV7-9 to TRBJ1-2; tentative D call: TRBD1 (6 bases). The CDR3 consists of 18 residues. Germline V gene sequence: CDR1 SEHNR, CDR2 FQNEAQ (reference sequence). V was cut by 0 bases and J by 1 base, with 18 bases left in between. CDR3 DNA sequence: TGTGCCAGCAGCTTAGCCCTCCCGGGGACATTCGTTAACTATGGCTACACCTTC. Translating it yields CASSLALPGTFVNYGYTF.

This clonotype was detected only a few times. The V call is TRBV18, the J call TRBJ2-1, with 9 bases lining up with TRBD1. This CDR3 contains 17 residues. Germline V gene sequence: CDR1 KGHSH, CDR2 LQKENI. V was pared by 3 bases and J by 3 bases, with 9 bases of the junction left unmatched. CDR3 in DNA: TGTGCCAGCTCACCTAGTTCCGGGACAGGGAGCTACAATGAGCAGTTCTTC. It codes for CASSPSSGTGSYNEQFF.

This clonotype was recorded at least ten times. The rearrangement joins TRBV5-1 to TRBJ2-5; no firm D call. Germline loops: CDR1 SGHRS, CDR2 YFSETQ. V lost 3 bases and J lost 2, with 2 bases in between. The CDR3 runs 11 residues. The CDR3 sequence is CASSYQETQYF. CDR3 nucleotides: TGCGCCAGCAGCTATCAAGAGACCCAGTACTTC.

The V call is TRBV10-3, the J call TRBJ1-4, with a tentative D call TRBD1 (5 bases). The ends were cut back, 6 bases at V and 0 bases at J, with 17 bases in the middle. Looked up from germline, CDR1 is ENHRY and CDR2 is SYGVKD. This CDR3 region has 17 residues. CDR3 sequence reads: CAIRAGSGRSTNEKLFF. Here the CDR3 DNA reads TGTGCCATCAGGGCAGGGAGCGGAAGATCAACTAATGAAAAACTGTTTTTT.

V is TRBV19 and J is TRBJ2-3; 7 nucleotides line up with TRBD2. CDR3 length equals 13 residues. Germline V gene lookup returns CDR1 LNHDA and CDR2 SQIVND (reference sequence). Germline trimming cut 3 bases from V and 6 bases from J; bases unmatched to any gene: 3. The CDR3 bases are TGTGCCAGTAGTATCGGGGGGTTGGATACGCAGTATTTT. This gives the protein CASSIGGLDTQYF.

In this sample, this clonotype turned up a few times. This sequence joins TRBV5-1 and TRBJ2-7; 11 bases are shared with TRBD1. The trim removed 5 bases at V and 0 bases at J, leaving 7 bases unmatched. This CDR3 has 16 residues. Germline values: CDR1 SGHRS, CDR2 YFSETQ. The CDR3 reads CASSPGTGGPSYEQYF. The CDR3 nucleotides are TGCGCCAGCAGTCCCGGGACAGGGGGACCCTCCTACGAGCAGTACTTC.

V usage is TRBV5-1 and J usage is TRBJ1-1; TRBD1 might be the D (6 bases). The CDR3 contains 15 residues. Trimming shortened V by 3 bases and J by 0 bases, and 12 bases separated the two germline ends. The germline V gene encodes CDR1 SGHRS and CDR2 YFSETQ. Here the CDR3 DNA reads TGCGCCAGCAGCTCCCAGGGGCCGATGAACACTGAAGCTTTCTTT. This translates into CASSSQGPMNTEAFF.

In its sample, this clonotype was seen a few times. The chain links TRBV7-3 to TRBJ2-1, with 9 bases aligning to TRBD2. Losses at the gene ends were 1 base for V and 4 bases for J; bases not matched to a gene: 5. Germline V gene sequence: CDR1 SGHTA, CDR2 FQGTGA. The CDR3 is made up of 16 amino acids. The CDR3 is CASSLIGGGVYNEQFF. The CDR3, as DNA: TGTGCCAGCAGCTTAATAGGCGGGGGGGTGTACAATGAGCAGTTCTTC.

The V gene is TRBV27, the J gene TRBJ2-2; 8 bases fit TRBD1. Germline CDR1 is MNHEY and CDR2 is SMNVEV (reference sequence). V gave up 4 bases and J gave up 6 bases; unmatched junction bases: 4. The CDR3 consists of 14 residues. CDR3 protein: CASSSTTGAGELFF. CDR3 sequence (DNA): TGTGCCAGCAGTTCGACGACAGGGGCCGGGGAGCTGTTTTTT.

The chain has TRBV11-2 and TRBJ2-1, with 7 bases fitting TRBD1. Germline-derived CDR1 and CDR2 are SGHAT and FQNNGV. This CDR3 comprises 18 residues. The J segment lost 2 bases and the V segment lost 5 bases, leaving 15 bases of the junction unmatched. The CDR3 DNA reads TGTGCCAGCAGCCGACAGGGTCAGATGGGATCGGCCTACAATGAGCAGTTCTTC. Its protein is CASSRQGQMGSAYNEQFF.

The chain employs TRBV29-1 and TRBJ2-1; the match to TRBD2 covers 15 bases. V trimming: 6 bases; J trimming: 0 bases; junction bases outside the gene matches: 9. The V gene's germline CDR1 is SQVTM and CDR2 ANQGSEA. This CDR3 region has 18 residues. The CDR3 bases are TGCAGCGTACCGGGACTAGCGGGAGGATGGAGCTCCTACAATGAGCAGTTCTTC. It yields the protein CSVPGLAGGWSSYNEQFF.

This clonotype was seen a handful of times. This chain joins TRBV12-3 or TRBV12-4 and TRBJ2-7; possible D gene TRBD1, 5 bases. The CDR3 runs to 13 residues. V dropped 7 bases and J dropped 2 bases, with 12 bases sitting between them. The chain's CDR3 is CASTSGIPYEQYF. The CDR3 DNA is TGTGCCAGCACCTCAGGGATTCCCTACGAGCAGTACTTC.

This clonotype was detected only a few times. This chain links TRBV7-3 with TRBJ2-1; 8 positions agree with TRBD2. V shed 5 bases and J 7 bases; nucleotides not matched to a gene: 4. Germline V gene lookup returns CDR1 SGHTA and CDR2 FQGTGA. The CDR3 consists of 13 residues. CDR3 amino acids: CASSPQRENEQFF. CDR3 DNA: TGTGCCAGCAGCCCCCAGCGGGAGAATGAGCAGTTCTTC.

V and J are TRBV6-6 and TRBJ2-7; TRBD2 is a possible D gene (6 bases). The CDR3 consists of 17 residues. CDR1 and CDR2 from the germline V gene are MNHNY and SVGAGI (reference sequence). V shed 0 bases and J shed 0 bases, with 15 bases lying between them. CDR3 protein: CASSYSSWDFRSYEQYF. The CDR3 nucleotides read TGTGCCAGCAGTTACTCGAGCTGGGACTTCCGCTCCTACGAGCAGTACTTC.

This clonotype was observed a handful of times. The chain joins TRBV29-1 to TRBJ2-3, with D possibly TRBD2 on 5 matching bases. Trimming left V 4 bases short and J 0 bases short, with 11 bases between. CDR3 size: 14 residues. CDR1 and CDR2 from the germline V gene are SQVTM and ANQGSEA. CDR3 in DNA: TGCAGCGTTGGGCCCAGCGGTAGCACAGATACGCAGTATTTT. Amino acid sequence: CSVGPSGSTDTQYF.

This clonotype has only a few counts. In DNA, the CDR3 is TGCAGTGCTAGTGACTTGACAGGGGGATTCTACGAGCAGTACTTC. It codes for CSASDLTGGFYEQYF. This chain connects TRBV20-1 to TRBJ2-7; 9 bases are a match to TRBD1. This CDR3 spans 15 amino acids. The V and J ends lost 3 bases and 3 bases, in that order; junction bases with no gene match: 9. Per germline, CDR1 DFQATT and CDR2 SNEGSKA (reference sequence).

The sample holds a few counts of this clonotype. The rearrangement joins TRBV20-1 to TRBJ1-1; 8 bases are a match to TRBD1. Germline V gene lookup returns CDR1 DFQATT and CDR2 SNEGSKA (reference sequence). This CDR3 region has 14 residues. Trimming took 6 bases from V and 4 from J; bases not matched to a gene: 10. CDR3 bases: TGCAGTGCGAGAAGGACAGGGATTAGCACTGAAGCTTTCTTT. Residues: CSARRTGISTEAFF.

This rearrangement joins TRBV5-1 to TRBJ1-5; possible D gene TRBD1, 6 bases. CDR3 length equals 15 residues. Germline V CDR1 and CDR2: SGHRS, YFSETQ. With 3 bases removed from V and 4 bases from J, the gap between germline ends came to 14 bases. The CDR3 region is CASSSPRQGNQPQHF. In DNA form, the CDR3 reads TGCGCCAGCAGCTCACCGCGGCAGGGGAATCAGCCCCAGCATTTT.

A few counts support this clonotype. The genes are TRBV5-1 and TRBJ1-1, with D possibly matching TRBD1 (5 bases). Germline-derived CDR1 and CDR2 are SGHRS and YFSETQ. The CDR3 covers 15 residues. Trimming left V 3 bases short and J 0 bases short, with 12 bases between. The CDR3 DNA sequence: TGCGCCAGCAGCTCAGGACACGGTCTGAACACTGAAGCTTTCTTT. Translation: CASSSGHGLNTEAFF.

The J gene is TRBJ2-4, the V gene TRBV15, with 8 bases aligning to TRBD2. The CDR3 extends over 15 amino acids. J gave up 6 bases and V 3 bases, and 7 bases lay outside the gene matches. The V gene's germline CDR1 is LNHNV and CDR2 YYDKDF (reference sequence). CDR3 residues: CATSSRREAVNIQYF. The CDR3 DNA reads TGTGCCACCAGCAGCCGGCGGGAGGCTGTAAACATTCAGTACTTC.

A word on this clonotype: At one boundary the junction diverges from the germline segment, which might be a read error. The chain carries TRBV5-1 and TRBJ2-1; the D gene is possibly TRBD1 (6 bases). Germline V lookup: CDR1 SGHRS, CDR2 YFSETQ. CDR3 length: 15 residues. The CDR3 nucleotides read TGCGCCAGCAGCGGGGGCAGGGGTTCCTACAATGAGCAGTCCTTC. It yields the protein CASSGGRGSYNEQSF.